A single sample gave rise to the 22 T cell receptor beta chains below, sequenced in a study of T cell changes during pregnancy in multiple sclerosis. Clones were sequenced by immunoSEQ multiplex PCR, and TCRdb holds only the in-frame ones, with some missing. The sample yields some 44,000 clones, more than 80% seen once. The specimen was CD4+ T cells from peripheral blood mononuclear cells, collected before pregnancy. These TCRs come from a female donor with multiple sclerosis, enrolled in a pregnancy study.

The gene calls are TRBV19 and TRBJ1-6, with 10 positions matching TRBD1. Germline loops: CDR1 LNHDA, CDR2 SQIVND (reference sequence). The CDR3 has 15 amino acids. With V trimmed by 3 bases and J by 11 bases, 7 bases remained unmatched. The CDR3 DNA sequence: TGTGCCAGTAGTATTTCGGGACAGGGGTCGACACCCCTCCACTTT. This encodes CASSISGQGSTPLHF.

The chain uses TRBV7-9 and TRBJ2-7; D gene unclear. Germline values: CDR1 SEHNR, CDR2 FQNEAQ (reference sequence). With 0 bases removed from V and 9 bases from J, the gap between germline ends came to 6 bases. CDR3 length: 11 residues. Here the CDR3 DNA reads TGTGCCAGCAGCTTAGCTTACTCGCAGTACTTC. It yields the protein CASSLAYSQYF.

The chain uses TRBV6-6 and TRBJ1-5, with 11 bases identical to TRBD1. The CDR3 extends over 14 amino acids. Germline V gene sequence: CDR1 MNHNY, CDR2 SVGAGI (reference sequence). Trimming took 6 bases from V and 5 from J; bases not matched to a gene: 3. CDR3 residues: CASSRTGGDQPQHF. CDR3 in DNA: TGTGCCAGCAGCCGGACAGGGGGCGATCAGCCCCAGCATTTT.

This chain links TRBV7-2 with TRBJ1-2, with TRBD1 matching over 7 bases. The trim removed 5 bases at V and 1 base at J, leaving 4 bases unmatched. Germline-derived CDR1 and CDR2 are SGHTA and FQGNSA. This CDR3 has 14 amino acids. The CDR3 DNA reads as TGTGCCAGCAGCCAATACAGGGGTAACTATGGCTACACCTTC. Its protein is CASSQYRGNYGYTF.

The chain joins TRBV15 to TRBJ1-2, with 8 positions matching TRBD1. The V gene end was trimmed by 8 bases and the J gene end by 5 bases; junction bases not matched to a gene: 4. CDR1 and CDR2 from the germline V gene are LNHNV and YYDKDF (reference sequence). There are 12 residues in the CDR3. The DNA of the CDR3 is TGTGCCACCCGGGACAGGCGATATGGCTACACCTTC. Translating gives CATRDRRYGYTF. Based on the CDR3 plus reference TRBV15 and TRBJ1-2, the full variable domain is DAMVIQNPRYQVTQFGKPVTLSCSQTLNHNVMYWYQQKSSQAPKLLFHYYDKDFNNEADTPDNFQSRRPNTSFCFLDIRSPGLGDTAMYLCATRDRRYGYTFGSGTRLTVV.

CDR3 sequence: CASRDRDGTDTQYF. The CDR3 DNA is TGTGCCAGCAGAGACAGGGATGGCACAGATACGCAGTATTTT. This chain uses TRBV2 with TRBJ2-3; 7 bases are shared with TRBD1. The CDR3 extends over 14 amino acids. V lost 6 bases and J lost 1; bases outside the gene matches: 4. CDR1 and CDR2 (germline): SNHLY, FYNNEI.

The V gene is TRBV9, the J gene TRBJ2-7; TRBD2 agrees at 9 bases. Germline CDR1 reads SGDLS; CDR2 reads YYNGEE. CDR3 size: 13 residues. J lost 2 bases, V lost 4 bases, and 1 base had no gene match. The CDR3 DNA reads TGTGCCAGCAGCCCTAGCGGGACCTACGAGCAGTACTTC. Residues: CASSPSGTYEQYF. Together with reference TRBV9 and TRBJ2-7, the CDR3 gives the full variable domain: DSGVTQTPKHLITATGQRVTLRCSPRSGDLSVYWYQQSLDQGLQFLIQYYNGEERAKGNILERFSAQQFPDLHSELNLSSLELGDSALYFCASSPSGTYEQYFGPGTRLTVT.

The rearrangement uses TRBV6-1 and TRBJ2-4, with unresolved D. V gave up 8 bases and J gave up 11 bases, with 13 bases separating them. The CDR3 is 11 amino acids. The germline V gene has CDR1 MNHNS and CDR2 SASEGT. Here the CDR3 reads CASGRGIVQYF. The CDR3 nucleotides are TGTGCCAGCGGCAGAGGTATTGTTCAGTACTTC.

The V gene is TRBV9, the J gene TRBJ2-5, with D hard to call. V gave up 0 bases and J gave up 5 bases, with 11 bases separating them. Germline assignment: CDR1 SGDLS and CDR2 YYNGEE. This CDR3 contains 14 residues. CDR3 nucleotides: TGTGCCAGCAGCGTAGGGTGGGTGGAGGAGACCCAGTACTTC. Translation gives CASSVGWVEETQYF. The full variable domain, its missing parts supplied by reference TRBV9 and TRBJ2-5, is DSGVTQTPKHLITATGQRVTLRCSPRSGDLSVYWYQQSLDQGLQFLIQYYNGEERAKGNILERFSAQQFPDLHSELNLSSLELGDSALYFCASSVGWVEETQYFGPGTRLLVL.

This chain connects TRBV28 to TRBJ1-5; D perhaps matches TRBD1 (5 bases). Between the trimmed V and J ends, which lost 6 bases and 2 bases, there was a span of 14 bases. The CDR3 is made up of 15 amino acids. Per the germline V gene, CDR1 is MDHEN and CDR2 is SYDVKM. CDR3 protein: CASRTSTAGNQPQHF. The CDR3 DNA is TGTGCCAGCAGGACCTCGACAGCCGGCAATCAGCCCCAGCATTTT.

The CDR3 region has the DNA TGTGCCAGCAGGGTTACGATCGGACAGGGAGCTGAAGCTTTCTTT. Its protein product is CASRVTIGQGAEAFF. The chain couples TRBV7-8 to TRBJ1-1; 8 nucleotides line up with TRBD1. Germline values: CDR1 SGHVS, CDR2 FQNEAQ. J gave up 6 bases and V 6 bases, and 12 bases lay outside the gene matches. The length of the CDR3 is 15 residues.

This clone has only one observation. The CDR3 loop is CASSATSGGSYEQYF. CDR3 bases: TGTGCCAGCAGCGCTACTAGCGGAGGTTCCTACGAGCAGTACTTC. The V call is TRBV7-2, the J call TRBJ2-7, with TRBD2 identical over 8 bases. The ends lost 5 bases at V and 1 base at J; junction bases unmatched: 7. The germline V gene encodes CDR1 SGHTA and CDR2 FQGNSA. The CDR3 has 15 amino acids.

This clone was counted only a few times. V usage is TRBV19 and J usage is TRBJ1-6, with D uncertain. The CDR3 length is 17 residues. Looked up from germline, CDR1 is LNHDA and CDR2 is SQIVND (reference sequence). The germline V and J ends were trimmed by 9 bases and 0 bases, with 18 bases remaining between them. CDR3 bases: TGTGCCAGCCTCCTACCGCTATACAGCTCCTATAATTCACCCCTCCACTTT. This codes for CASLLPLYSSYNSPLHF.

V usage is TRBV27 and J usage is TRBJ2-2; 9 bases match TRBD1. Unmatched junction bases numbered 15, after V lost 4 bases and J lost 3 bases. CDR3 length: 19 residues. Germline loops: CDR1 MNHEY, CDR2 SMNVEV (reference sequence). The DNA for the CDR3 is TGTGCCAGCAGTTCCAGACTTACAGGGGGCGCGGTGGACACCGGGGAGCTGTTTTTT. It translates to CASSSRLTGGAVDTGELFF.

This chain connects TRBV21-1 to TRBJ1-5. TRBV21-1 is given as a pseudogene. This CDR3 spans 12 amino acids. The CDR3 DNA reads TGTGCCAGCAGGTTCAGGGGAGGGTTGCAGCATTTT. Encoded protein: CASRFRGGLQHF.

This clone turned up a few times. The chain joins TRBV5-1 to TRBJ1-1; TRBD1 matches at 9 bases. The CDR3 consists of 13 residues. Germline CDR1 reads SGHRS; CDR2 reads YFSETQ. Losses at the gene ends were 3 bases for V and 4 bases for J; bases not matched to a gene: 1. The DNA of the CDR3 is TGCGCCAGCAGCTGGGGACAGGGCACTGAAGCTTTCTTT. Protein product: CASSWGQGTEAFF.

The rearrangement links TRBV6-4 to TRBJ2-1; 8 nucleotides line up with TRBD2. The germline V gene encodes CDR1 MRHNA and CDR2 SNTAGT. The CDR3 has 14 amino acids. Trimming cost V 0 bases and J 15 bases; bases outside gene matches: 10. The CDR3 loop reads CASSDSFDGTRMFF. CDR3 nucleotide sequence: TGTGCCAGCAGTGACTCGTTTGACGGGACTAGGATGTTCTTC.

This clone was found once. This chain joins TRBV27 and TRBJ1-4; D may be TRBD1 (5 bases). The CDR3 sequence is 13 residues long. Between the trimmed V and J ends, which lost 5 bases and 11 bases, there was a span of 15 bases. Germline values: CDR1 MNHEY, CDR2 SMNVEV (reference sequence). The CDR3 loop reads CASSGEGARKLFF. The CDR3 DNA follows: TGTGCCAGCAGTGGGGAAGGGGCAAGGAAACTGTTTTTT.

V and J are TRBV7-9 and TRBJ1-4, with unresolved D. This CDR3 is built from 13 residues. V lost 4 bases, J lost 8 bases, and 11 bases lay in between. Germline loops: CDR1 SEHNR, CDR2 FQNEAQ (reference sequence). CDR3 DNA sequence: TGTGCCAGCAGCTCCCATCAGTTCGAAAAACTGTTTTTT. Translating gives CASSSHQFEKLFF.

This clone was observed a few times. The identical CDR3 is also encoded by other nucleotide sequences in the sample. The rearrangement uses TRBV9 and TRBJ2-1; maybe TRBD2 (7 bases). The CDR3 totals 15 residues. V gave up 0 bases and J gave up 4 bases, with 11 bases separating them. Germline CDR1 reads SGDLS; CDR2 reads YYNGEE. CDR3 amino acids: CASSVGAGAYNEQFF. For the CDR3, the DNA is TGTGCCAGCAGCGTAGGGGCGGGGGCGTACAATGAGCAGTTCTTC.

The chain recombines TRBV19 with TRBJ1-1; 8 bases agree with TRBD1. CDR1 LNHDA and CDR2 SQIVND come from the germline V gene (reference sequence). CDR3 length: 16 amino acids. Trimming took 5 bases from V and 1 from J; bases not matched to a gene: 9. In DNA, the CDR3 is TGTGCCAGTAGTGCCCCGATTGGACAGGGGAACACTGAAGCTTTCTTT. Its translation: CASSAPIGQGNTEAFF.

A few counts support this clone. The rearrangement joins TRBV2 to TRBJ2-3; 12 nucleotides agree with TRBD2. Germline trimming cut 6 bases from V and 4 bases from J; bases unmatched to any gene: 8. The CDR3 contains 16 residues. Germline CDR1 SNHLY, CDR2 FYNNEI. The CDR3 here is CASRVSSGRASDTQYF. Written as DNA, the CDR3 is TGTGCCAGCAGGGTTTCTAGCGGGAGGGCCTCAGATACGCAGTATTTT. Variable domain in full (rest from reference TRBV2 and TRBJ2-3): EPEVTQTPSHQVTQMGQEVILRCVPISNHLYFYWYRQILGQKVEFLVSFYNNEISEKSEIFDDQFSVERPDGSNFTLKIRSTKLEDSAMYFCASRVSSGRASDTQYFGPGTRLTVL.